This T cell receptor (beta chain) was recovered during a study of blood T cell repertoires in COVID-19. Study summary: From the United States, Italy and Spain came samples of acute and convalescent COVID-19. PBMCs, B-cell-depleted T cells, or T cells were the source of the cDNA or gDNA that made up the material.

There are 18 residues in the CDR3. From germline, CDR1 is SGHDN and CDR2 FVKESK. With V trimmed by 3 bases and J by 1 base, 14 bases remained unmatched. In the source study's methods: Amplification of reference gene primers provided the estimated nucleated cell counts. Repertoires were generated with immunoSEQ multiplex PCR, while TCRdb's copy carries only in-frame clones and drops some. From that table come the V and J calls and clone size; the DNA was used to work out D and trimming. The sample lists roughly 250,000 clones; 84% were seen once. This clonotype was obtained from a human donor in a cohort sampled during active COVID-19. Sequencing was performed on peripheral blood. The rearrangement links TRBV14 to TRBJ1-1; 7 nucleotides line up with TRBD1. Here the CDR3 DNA reads TGTGCCAGCAGCCAGCCGAGGGGTTCAGGGGGGCCGAACACTGAAGCTTTCTTT. It translates to CASSQPRGSGGPNTEAFF.